The 2 T cell receptor beta chains listed next were all sequenced from one sample in a study of cytomegalovirus exposure and HLA in healthy donors. The table came from immunoSEQ multiplex PCR; TCRdb's copy has only in-frame clones and leaves some out. The data contain 110,000 or so clones, roughly 86% of them singletons. Source material: PBMCs. Receptors originate from a man aged 18 to 29 in good health and CMV-seronegative.

The rearrangement uses TRBV7-9 and TRBJ1-1; D is perhaps TRBD1 (5 bases). The CDR3 runs 15 residues. Per germline, CDR1 SEHNR and CDR2 FQNEAQ (reference sequence). The V end lost 4 bases, the J end lost 1 base, and 13 bases lay between the germline ends. CDR3 region: CASSSGHLRNTEAFF. The CDR3 DNA reads as TGTGCCAGCAGCTCCGGACACCTAAGGAACACTGAAGCTTTCTTT. The full variable domain, rest sourced from reference TRBV7-9 and TRBJ1-1, is DTGVSQNPRHKITKRGQNVTFRCDPISEHNRLYWYRQTLGQGPEFLTYFQNEAQLEKSRLLSDRFSAERPKGSFSTLEIQRTEQGDSAMYLCASSSGHLRNTEAFFGQGTRLTVV.

V is TRBV14 and J is TRBJ2-7; no clear D. This CDR3 is 15 amino acids long. The V gene's germline CDR1 is SGHDN and CDR2 FVKESK. The V and J ends lost 5 bases and 5 bases respectively, with 19 bases between them. CDR3 sequence: CASSTRGNFNDEQYF. The CDR3 coding sequence is TGTGCCAGCAGCACCCGCGGCAACTTTAACGACGAGCAGTACTTC.